This is a list of T cell receptor beta chains from one sample in a study of vaccination and CD4 T cells after COVID-19. One entry per CDR3 protein, called by TCRdb with MiXCR from the PCR reads. The top ten hold less than 40% of the sample, which has over 10,000 distinct CDR3 sequences, around 74% seen once. No antigens are known for them. Sequenced input: CD4+ T cells from blood, cultured in vitro. All receptors derive from a human donor who had recovered from COVID-19. The CDR3 runs from the conserved cysteine through the conserved F or W. Each record gives: V gene, D gene, J gene, clone size, CDR3 DNA, CDR3 protein. The D gene is left open where the match is weak. Clone size is not always given. Where it is, it says once, few, many or a class for expanded clones.

V gene: TRBV29-1
D gene: TRBD2
J gene: TRBJ2-3
clone size: NA
CDR3 DNA: TGCAGCGTTGAGCGACTAGCGGATAGGACAGATACGCAGTATTTT
CDR3 protein: CSVERLADRTDTQYF

V gene: TRBV6-2/TRBV6-3
D gene: NA
J gene: TRBJ1-2
clone size: once
CDR3 DNA: TGTGCCAGCAAAAGTACCAGCTATGGCTACACCTTC
CDR3 protein: CASKSTSYGYTF

V gene: TRBV28
D gene: TRBD1
J gene: TRBJ1-4
clone size: NA
CDR3 DNA: TGTGCCAGCAGTCGACAGGGGGCCCCTAATGAAAAACTGTTTTTT
CDR3 protein: CASSRQGAPNEKLFF

V gene: TRBV7-2
D gene: NA
J gene: TRBJ1-2
clone size: NA
CDR3 DNA: TGTGCCAGCAGCTTTGGACAGACTAACTATGGCTACACCTTC
CDR3 protein: CASSFGQTNYGYTF

V gene: TRBV7-2
D gene: NA
J gene: TRBJ1-2
clone size: NA
CDR3 DNA: TGTGCCAGCAGCTTAGCTGTAGGACTGGGCTATGGCTACACCTTC
CDR3 protein: CASSLAVGLGYGYTF

V gene: TRBV6-5
D gene: NA
J gene: TRBJ2-2
clone size: NA
CDR3 DNA: TGTGCCAGCAGTTACTCATGGACAGTGACCACCGGGGAGCTGTTTTTT
CDR3 protein: CASSYSWTVTTGELFF

V gene: TRBV6-5
D gene: TRBD2
J gene: TRBJ2-1
clone size: NA
CDR3 DNA: TGTGCCAGCAGTTACTCCGGGCTAGCGGGAGAACTCTTC
CDR3 protein: CASSYSGLAGELF

V gene: TRBV27
D gene: NA
J gene: TRBJ1-1
clone size: NA
CDR3 DNA: TGTGCCAGCAGAGGCCCCGAGAGGATTGAAGCTTTCTTT
CDR3 protein: CASRGPERIEAFF

V gene: TRBV7-6
D gene: NA
J gene: TRBJ2-3
clone size: NA
CDR3 DNA: TGTGCCAGCAGCTTAGCCTCCACTCACACAGATACGCAGTATTTT
CDR3 protein: CASSLASTHTDTQYF

V gene: TRBV7-9
D gene: TRBD1
J gene: TRBJ1-5
clone size: NA
CDR3 DNA: TGTGCCACCGCACAGGCAGGGGGCGGCTATAGCAATCAGCCCCAGCATTTT
CDR3 protein: CATAQAGGGYSNQPQHF

V gene: TRBV6-1
D gene: NA
J gene: TRBJ2-1
clone size: NA
CDR3 DNA: TGTGCCAGCAAGGCGGACAGAAGACACAATGAGCAGTTCTTC
CDR3 protein: CASKADRRHNEQFF

V gene: TRBV7-8
D gene: NA
J gene: TRBJ1-2
clone size: NA
CDR3 DNA: TGTGCCAGCAGCTTAGTTGGTCAGGGAGACTATGGCTACACCTTC
CDR3 protein: CASSLVGQGDYGYTF

V gene: TRBV28
D gene: TRBD2
J gene: TRBJ2-5
clone size: NA
CDR3 DNA: TGTGCCAGCGTGTTTGGAACCCCGGGACTAGGACAAGAGACCCAGTACTTC
CDR3 protein: CASVFGTPGLGQETQYF